The rows below give T cell receptor beta chains drawn from one sample of a study of OX40 agonist ivuxolimab in advanced cancers. Profiling relied on immunoSEQ multiplex PCR, and the TCRdb table lists in-frame clones only, not all of them. Counted here are about 64,000 clones, roughly 80% occurring once; the ten biggest clones make up 5%. The sequenced sample was CD4+ or CD8+ T cells sorted from blood, obtained in a trial of the OX40 agonist ivuxolimab. These receptors all come from an adult with an advanced solid tumor such as melanoma, head and neck, liver or kidney cancer. The CDR3 runs from the conserved cysteine through the conserved F or W. Fields, in order: clone size, J gene, V gene, D gene, CDR3 protein, CDR3 DNA. The D gene is left open where the match is weak. Not all rows give a size; the values are once, few, many and, for expanded clones, a class.

size: few
J: TRBJ2-1
V: TRBV7-9
D: TRBD2
CDR3: CASGSSGVSYNEQFF
DNA: TGTGCCAGCGGATCTAGCGGCGTCTCCTACAATGAGCAGTTCTTC

size: .
J: TRBJ2-3
V: TRBV7-2
D: .
CDR3: CASTQNLGWADTQYF
DNA: TGTGCCAGCACTCAAAATCTCGGTTGGGCAGATACGCAGTATTTT

size: once
J: TRBJ2-7
V: TRBV7-3
D: .
CDR3: CASSLTRFVTYEQYF
DNA: TGTGCCAGCAGCCTCACAAGATTCGTTACCTACGAGCAGTACTTC

size: .
J: TRBJ2-7
V: TRBV7-8
D: .
CDR3: CASSFYSRTFSYEQYF
DNA: TGTGCCAGCAGCTTCTATTCTCGGACTTTCTCCTACGAGCAGTACTTC

size: .
J: TRBJ2-1
V: TRBV7-2
D: TRBD2
CDR3: CASSFSGRGEQFF
DNA: TGTGCCAGCAGCTTTAGCGGGAGGGGTGAGCAGTTCTTC

size: .
J: TRBJ1-2
V: TRBV4-1
D: TRBD1
CDR3: CASSQVIGTGEGYTF
DNA: TGCGCCAGCAGCCAAGTCATCGGGACAGGGGAGGGCTACACCTTC

size: .
J: TRBJ2-2
V: TRBV30
D: TRBD2
CDR3: CAWRLAAYTGELFF
DNA: TGTGCCTGGAGACTAGCGGCCTACACCGGGGAGCTGTTTTTT

size: once
J: TRBJ2-2
V: TRBV7-2
D: TRBD1
CDR3: CASSLGDRGAGELFF
DNA: TGTGCCAGCAGCTTAGGGGACAGGGGAGCCGGGGAGCTGTTTTTT

size: .
J: TRBJ1-5
V: TRBV19
D: .
CDR3: CASSIASLGNQPQHF
DNA: TGTGCCAGTAGTATTGCGAGTCTAGGCAATCAGCCCCAGCATTTT

size: .
J: TRBJ1-2
V: TRBV7-9
D: TRBD1
CDR3: CASNLGQENYGYTF
DNA: TGTGCCAGTAATCTGGGACAGGAGAACTATGGCTACACCTTC

size: .
J: TRBJ2-1
V: TRBV6-5
D: TRBD2
CDR3: CASSSQAGGPFDEQFF
DNA: TGTGCCAGCAGTTCCCAAGCGGGGGGGCCTTTCGATGAGCAGTTCTTC

size: .
J: TRBJ1-1
V: TRBV19
D: .
CDR3: CASSSRTDEAFF
DNA: TGTGCCAGTAGTTCCAGGACAGATGAAGCTTTCTTT